This T cell receptor (beta chain) was profiled in a study of blood T cell repertoires in COVID-19. Study background: There were acute and convalescent COVID-19 samples, and they came from the United States, Italy and Spain. Sources were T cells, B-cell-depleted T cells, or PBMCs; the material itself was cDNA or gDNA.

Germline V gives CDR1 SGHNT, CDR2 YYREEE (reference sequence). The CDR3 totals 16 residues. V trimming: 4 bases; J trimming: 4 bases; junction bases outside the gene matches: 11. Per the authors' pipeline: Researchers report that nucleated cell counts were estimated from reference gene primer amplification. Libraries were prepared by immunoSEQ multiplex PCR; TCRdb keeps only in-frame clonotypes and omits some of them. V, J and clone size are those of that table, while D and trimming were read from the DNA. The sample records about 290,000 clones, around nine tenths being singletons. This clone came up a few times. Enrolment of Seattle patients took place during active infection, and they were followed longitudinally.

This sequence originates from a woman in her twenties or thirties with COVID-19, enrolled during active disease. Material: peripheral blood. The V call is TRBV5-4, the J call TRBJ2-1; TRBD2 aligns across 7 bases. The CDR3 region is CASSPTFGGTYNEQFF. The CDR3, as DNA: TGTGCCAGCAGCCCTACGTTCGGGGGGACGTACAATGAGCAGTTCTTC.